This T cell receptor beta chain was identified during a study of T cell repertoires in cytomegalovirus infection (dated by TCRdb to between 2018 and 2021). About the investigation overall: Because public TCR beta signatures pointed to carriage of CMV infection together with the matching HLA type, the HLA type of each donor mattered for the analysis. Summary of the overall study and its limitations: The ex vivo response was dominated by HLA-C-restricted CMV-specific TCR beta clonotypes, and the single most frequent clonotype in two of eight donors was supplied by these HLA-C-restricted clonotypes. Carriers of CMV infection plus the relevant HLA type were discriminated by the cumulative frequency of public TCR beta family members in the study cohort and in an independent approximately 360-donor cohort.

The instrument was an Illumina HiSeq 1500. TCRdb trimmed public reads at Q25 via fastp, called clones via MiXCR and kept in-frame beta chains. When rows share a CDR3 protein, they turn into one entry using the most common DNA and genes. This sample lists about 130,000 distinct CDR3 sequences; 20% to 30% were detected once. The top ten hold about a third of the sample. The CDR3 runs 17 residues from the cysteine to the phenylalanine. Only the CDR3 region is kept as DNA, spanning 51 bases read in frame from base 1. Based on the germline V gene, the CDR1 and CDR2 sequences are SGHNT and YENEEA. In the case of this clonotype: The antigen this receptor binds is unknown. A much larger clone is a single base away; this may be a read error.

The sequencing sample was made of PBMCs, sequenced either directly or after in vitro stimulation (not recorded which). The chain uses TRBV11-3 and TRBJ2-3; 13 nucleotides in the junction match TRBD2. The source is a human donor in good health (CMV status not recorded). Some clones in this sample may be carry-over from other donors' samples. Read as DNA, the sequence is TGTGCCGGCAGCTTAGCGGGACTAGCGGGAACCACAGATACGCAGTATTTT. Its amino acids are CAGSLAGLAGTTDTQYF.